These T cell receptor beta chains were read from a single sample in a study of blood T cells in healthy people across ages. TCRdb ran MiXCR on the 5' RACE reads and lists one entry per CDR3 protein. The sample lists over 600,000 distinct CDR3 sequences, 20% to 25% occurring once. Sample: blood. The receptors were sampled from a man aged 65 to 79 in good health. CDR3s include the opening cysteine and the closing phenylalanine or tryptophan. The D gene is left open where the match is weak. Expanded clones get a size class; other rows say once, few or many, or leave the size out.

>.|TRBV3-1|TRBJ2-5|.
CASSQPRGPKFF
TGTGCCAGCAGCCAACCACGGGGCCCTAAGTTCTTC
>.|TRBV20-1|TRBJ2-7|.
CSARDAHQADVSYEQYF
TGCAGTGCTAGAGATGCCCACCAGGCGGACGTCTCCTACGAGCAGTACTTC
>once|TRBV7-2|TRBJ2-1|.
CASSRPGYNEQFF
TGTGCCAGCAGCCGCCCCGGCTACAATGAGCAGTTCTTC
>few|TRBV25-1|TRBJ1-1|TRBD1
CASLGGRGTEAFF
TGTGCCAGTCTAGGAGGCAGGGGGACTGAAGCTTTCTTT
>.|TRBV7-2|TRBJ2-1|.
CASRVGAGEQFF
TGTGCCAGCAGGGTGGGGGCCGGTGAGCAGTTCTTC
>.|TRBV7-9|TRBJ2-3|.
CASSPGPPDTDTQYF
TGTGCCAGCAGCCCGGGACCCCCTGACACAGATACGCAGTATTTT
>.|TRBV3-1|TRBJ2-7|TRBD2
CASSQDGTSGNEQYF
TGTGCCAGCAGCCAAGATGGGACTAGCGGGAACGAGCAGTACTTC
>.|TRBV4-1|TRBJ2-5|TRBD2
CASSQDDREGRETQYF
TGCGCCAGCAGCCAAGATGACCGGGAGGGCCGGGAGACCCAGTACTTC
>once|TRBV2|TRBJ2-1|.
CASSDTGSYNEQFF
TGTGCCAGCAGTGATACTGGCTCCTACAATGAGCAGTTCTTC
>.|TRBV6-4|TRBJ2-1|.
CASSEISRDTYNEQFF
TGTGCCAGCAGTGAAATCTCTAGGGACACCTACAATGAGCAGTTCTTC
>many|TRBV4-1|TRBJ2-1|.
CASSLLRGSYNEQFF
TGCGCCAGCAGCCTGTTGAGGGGATCCTACAATGAGCAGTTCTTC
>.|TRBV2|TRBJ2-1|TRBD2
CASSEVLAGGQQFF
TGTGCCAGCAGTGAAGTTCTAGCGGGAGGCCAGCAGTTCTTC
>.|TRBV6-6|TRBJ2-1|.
CASNIGQEQFF
TGTGCCAGCAACATTGGACAGGAGCAGTTCTTC
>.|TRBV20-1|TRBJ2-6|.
CSARDLKGYSGANVLTF
TGCAGTGCTAGAGATCTCAAGGGTTACTCTGGGGCCAACGTCCTGACTTTC
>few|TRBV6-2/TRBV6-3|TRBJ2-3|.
CASTRADTTRTDTQYF
TGTGCCAGCACCCGGGCTGACACGACCCGCACAGATACGCAGTATTTT
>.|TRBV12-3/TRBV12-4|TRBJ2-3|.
CASIMTAASTDTQYF
TGTGCCAGCATCATGACCGCGGCTAGCACAGATACGCAGTATTTT
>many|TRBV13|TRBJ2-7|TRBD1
CASSLVVTGDEQYF
TGTGCCAGCAGCTTAGTCGTGACAGGGGACGAGCAGTACTTC
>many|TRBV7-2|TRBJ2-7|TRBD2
CASSYGLAGGPGILYEQYF
TGTGCCAGCAGCTACGGACTAGCGGGAGGGCCGGGGATCCTTTACGAGCAGTACTTC
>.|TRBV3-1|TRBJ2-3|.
CASSQGPIFTDTQYF
TGTGCCAGCAGCCAGGGCCCGATTTTCACAGATACGCAGTATTTT
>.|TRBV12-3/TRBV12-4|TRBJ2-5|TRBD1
CASRRTGEETQYF
TGTGCCAGCCGCCGGACAGGAGAAGAGACCCAGTACTTC
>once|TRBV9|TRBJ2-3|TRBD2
CASSVDSGRLKDTQYF
TGTGCCAGCAGCGTAGATAGCGGGAGGTTAAAAGATACGCAGTATTTT
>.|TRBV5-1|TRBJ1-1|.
CASSLAGSLNTEAFF
TGCGCCAGCAGCTTGGCTGGCAGCTTGAACACTGAAGCTTTCTTT
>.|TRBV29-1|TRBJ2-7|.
CSVEVGGPYEQYF
TGCAGCGTTGAGGTGGGGGGCCCCTACGAGCAGTACTTC
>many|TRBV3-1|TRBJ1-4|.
CASSQVGRVGKLFF
TGTGCCAGCAGCCAAGTAGGCAGGGTTGGAAAACTGTTTTTT
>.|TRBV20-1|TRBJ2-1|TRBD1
CSARGGQGANTAEQFF
TGCAGTGCTAGGGGAGGACAGGGGGCCAATACAGCTGAGCAGTTCTTC
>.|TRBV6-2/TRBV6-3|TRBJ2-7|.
CASRRQGYEQYF
TGTGCCAGCAGGAGGCAGGGTTACGAGCAGTACTTC
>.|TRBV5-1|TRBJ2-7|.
CASTPDGAYYEQYF
TGCGCCAGCACCCCGGACGGAGCTTACTACGAGCAGTACTTC
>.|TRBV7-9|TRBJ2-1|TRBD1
CASSLRGHEQFF
TGTGCCAGCAGCCTTAGGGGGCATGAGCAGTTCTTC
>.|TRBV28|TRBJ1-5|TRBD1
CASSPGTGGNRPQHF
TGTGCCAGCAGTCCTGGGACAGGTGGAAATCGGCCCCAGCATTTT
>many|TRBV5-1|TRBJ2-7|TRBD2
CASSLKLAGLYEQYF
TGCGCCAGCAGCTTGAAGCTAGCGGGATTGTACGAGCAGTACTTC